A single sample is the source of the 21 T cell receptor beta chains below, sequenced in a study of shared clonotypes between healthy human individuals. Profiling relied on immunoSEQ multiplex PCR, and the TCRdb table lists in-frame clones only, not all of them. The top ten hold 0.36% of the sample, which has around 2.5 million clones, 80% to 95% seen once. Sequencing was done on a sample of naive CD4+ T cells from PBMCs. As for subset: CD45RA+ positively selected. These receptors were taken from a man between 18 and 35 years old in good health. Some clones in this sample may be carry-over from other donors' samples.

V is TRBV27 and J is TRBJ2-3, with D maybe TRBD2 (5 bases). The germline gives CDR1 MNHEY, CDR2 SMNVEV (reference sequence). V was clipped by 3 bases and J by 1 base, with 5 bases between them. The length of the CDR3 is 13 residues. CDR3 protein: CASSFGGTDTQYF. Written as DNA, the CDR3 is TGTGCCAGCAGTTTCGGGGGCACAGATACGCAGTATTTT.

As DNA, the CDR3 is TGCGCCAGCAGCTTGGGGTGGGGGACTAAGAACAATGAGCAGTTCTTC. It translates to CASSLGWGTKNNEQFF. This chain connects TRBV5-1 to TRBJ2-1, with 7 nucleotides matching TRBD2. Germline CDR1 SGHRS, CDR2 YFSETQ. This CDR3 is built from 16 residues. Trimming removed 0 bases from V and 5 bases from J; junction bases left unmatched: 8.

The chain employs TRBV28 and TRBJ2-3, with D unresolved. Germline V CDR1 and CDR2: MDHEN, SYDVKM. V was clipped by 5 bases and J by 1 base, with 19 bases between them. The CDR3 length is 17 residues. CDR3 region: CASSRTGPNQGTDTQYF. CDR3 DNA: TGTGCCAGCAGTCGGACCGGACCCAACCAGGGCACAGATACGCAGTATTTT.

The rearrangement joins TRBV25-1 to TRBJ2-1; either TRBD1 or TRBD2 may supply D (6 bases each). Germline V gene sequence: CDR1 MGHDK, CDR2 SYGVNS. The length of the CDR3 is 15 residues. The V gene lost 2 bases and the J gene lost 4 bases, with 12 bases spanning the gap. CDR3 in DNA: TGTGCCAGCAGTGAAGCCGGGGGCAAGTACAATGAGCAGTTCTTC. This codes for CASSEAGGKYNEQFF.

The DNA for the CDR3 is TGCGCCAGCAGCCAAGAGAGACGCCGAGGGGATGAAGCTTTCTTT. It codes for CASSQERRRGDEAFF. The chain joins TRBV4-1 to TRBJ1-1, with D tentatively TRBD1 (5 bases). Germline V gene lookup returns CDR1 MGHRA and CDR2 YSYEKL. Trimming took 0 bases from V and 7 from J, leaving 15 bases between them. The CDR3 sequence is 15 residues long.

Notes on this clone: Other DNA sequences within the sample encode an identical CDR3. J is TRBJ2-7 and V is TRBV28; unclear D gene. CDR3 length: 11 amino acids. CDR1 and CDR2 (germline): MDHEN, SYDVKM. V was trimmed by 5 bases and J by 4 bases, leaving 6 bases between them. The CDR3 reads CASSTPYEQYF. The CDR3 DNA reads as TGTGCCAGCAGTACCCCATACGAGCAGTACTTC. Full variable domain (missing parts from reference TRBV28 and TRBJ2-7): DVKVTQSSRYLVKRTGEKVFLECVQDMDHENMFWYRQDPGLGLRLIYFSYDVKMKEKGDIPEGYSVSREKKERFSLILESASTNQTSMYLCASSTPYEQYFGPGTRLTVT.

The chain combines TRBV11-2 with TRBJ2-5; D remains ambiguous. Germline CDR1 is SGHAT and CDR2 is FQNNGV. The CDR3 contains 12 residues. With 7 bases removed from V and 5 bases from J, the gap between germline ends came to 11 bases. CDR3 coding DNA: TGTGCCAGCAAAGACCTTGGGGAGACCCAGTACTTC. Its translation: CASKDLGETQYF.

The V call is TRBV28, the J call TRBJ1-4; D ambiguous. V shed 2 bases and J shed 7 bases, with 11 bases lying between them. Germline values: CDR1 MDHEN, CDR2 SYDVKM. The CDR3 loop spans 14 amino acids. CDR3 DNA sequence: TGTGCCAGCAGTTTACCGCGGACCGGTGAAAAACTGTTTTTT. Its protein is CASSLPRTGEKLFF.

The chain uses TRBV6-7 and TRBJ2-2, with 9 positions matching TRBD2. TRBV6-7 is noted as an ORF with a role that remains uncertain. The CDR3 runs 18 residues. Unmatched junction bases numbered 11, after V lost 2 bases and J lost 4 bases. CDR3 DNA: TGTGCCAGCAGTTACCTCTCTGGGACTAGCTGTGCCACCGGGGAGCTGTTTTTT. It is translated as CASSYLSGTSCATGELFF.

The gene calls are TRBV15 and TRBJ2-3; no clear D. Trimming cost V 8 bases and J 2 bases, with 14 bases left between them. Germline-derived CDR1 and CDR2 are LNHNV and YYDKDF (reference sequence). The CDR3 runs 14 residues. The CDR3: CATPRPEATDTQYF. For the CDR3, the DNA is TGTGCCACCCCCCGGCCCGAAGCCACAGATACGCAGTATTTT.

The chain uses TRBV5-1 and TRBJ2-3; D unresolved. The CDR3 is made up of 15 amino acids. The V end lost 3 bases, the J end lost 0 bases, and 11 bases lay between the germline ends. Germline lookup yields CDR1 SGHRS and CDR2 YFSETQ. The CDR3 DNA reads TGCGCCAGCAGCTCACGGGTTCCTAGCACAGATACGCAGTATTTT. It specifies CASSSRVPSTDTQYF.

The chain employs TRBV6-1 and TRBJ2-7, with D possibly matching TRBD2 (5 bases). Between the trimmed V and J ends, which lost 2 bases and 7 bases, there was a span of 15 bases. This CDR3 is built from 14 residues. Germline CDR1 is MNHNS and CDR2 is SASEGT. The CDR3 DNA follows: TGTGCCAGCAGTGAACTAAGCGGTATTAGGGAGCAGTACTTC. As protein: CASSELSGIREQYF.

This chain links TRBV2 with TRBJ2-6; D is tentatively TRBD1 or TRBD2 (5 bases each). Trimming cost V 4 bases and J 0 bases, with 10 bases left between them. The CDR3 is made up of 16 amino acids. From germline, CDR1 is SNHLY and CDR2 FYNNEI. CDR3 coding DNA: TGTGCCAGCAGTGGTAGGGACCGCTCTGGGGCCAACGTCCTGACTTTC. It translates to CASSGRDRSGANVLTF.

V usage is TRBV7-6 and J usage is TRBJ2-7; 9 nucleotides align to TRBD1. The CDR3 loop spans 17 amino acids. Germline assignment: CDR1 SGHVS and CDR2 FNYEAQ. Germline trimming cut 0 bases from V and 5 bases from J; bases unmatched to any gene: 11. The CDR3 coding sequence is TGTGCCAGCAGCTTAGCCTCCCGGACAGGGGTGCAGAACGAGCAGTACTTC. Translating gives CASSLASRTGVQNEQYF. Combining the CDR3 with reference TRBV7-6 and TRBJ2-7 gives the whole variable domain GAGVSQSPRYKVTKRGQDVALRCDPISGHVSLYWYRQALGQGPEFLTYFNYEAQQDKSGLPNDRFSAERPEGSISTLTIQRTEQRDSAMYRCASSLASRTGVQNEQYFGPGTRLTVT.

This chain links TRBV5-5 with TRBJ1-3; D gene uncertain. The V end lost 0 bases, the J end lost 0 bases, and 7 bases lay between the germline ends. This CDR3 spans 15 amino acids. The germline V gene encodes CDR1 SGHKS and CDR2 YYEKEE (reference sequence). CDR3 sequence: CASSLVVSSGNTIYF. The CDR3 DNA is TGTGCCAGCAGCTTGGTAGTCAGCTCTGGAAACACCATATATTTT.

Of note for this clone: The same CDR3 is also encoded by other DNA sequences in this sample. V and J are TRBV2 and TRBJ2-3; no reliable D call. V gave up 8 bases and J gave up 1 base, with 4 bases separating them. The germline gives CDR1 SNHLY, CDR2 FYNNEI. CDR3 length equals 11 residues. In nucleotides, the CDR3 is TGTGCCAGCGGCCGCACAGATACGCAGTATTTT. This translates into CASGRTDTQYF.

The genes are TRBV4-3 and TRBJ2-7, with TRBD1 as a possible D gene (5 bases). V lost 0 bases and J 10 bases, leaving 13 bases between the germline ends. There are 13 residues in the CDR3. Germline CDR1 and CDR2: LGHNA and YSLEER. The CDR3 nucleotides are TGCGCCAGCAGCCAAGATTCCCAGGGATATCAGTACTTC. Residues: CASSQDSQGYQYF.

The J gene is TRBJ2-3, the V gene TRBV29-1; possibly TRBD1 for D (6 bases). V shed 7 bases and J shed 9 bases, with 17 bases lying between them. Germline-derived CDR1 and CDR2 are SQVTM and ANQGSEA. The CDR3 is 12 amino acids. The CDR3 nucleotides are TGCAGCGCTCGGACTTACACAGGGACGCAGTATTTT. Translated, it gives CSARTYTGTQYF.

V gene TRBV5-1 combines with J gene TRBJ2-6; 7 bases align to TRBD1. This CDR3 spans 14 amino acids. V shed 9 bases and J 2 bases; nucleotides not matched to a gene: 5. Germline V gene data show CDR1 as SGHRS and CDR2 as YFSETQ. CDR3 residues: CATSTGAGANVLTF. The CDR3 coding sequence is TGCGCCACTAGCACAGGGGCTGGGGCCAACGTCCTGACTTTC.

The chain combines TRBV7-2 with TRBJ2-7; D not resolved. Germline V gene lookup returns CDR1 SGHTA and CDR2 FQGNSA. This CDR3 spans 14 amino acids. Trimming took off 2 bases at V and 4 bases at J, with 12 bases between the two ends. The CDR3 sequence: CASSLHRVGYEQYF. CDR3 coding DNA: TGTGCCAGCAGCTTACATAGGGTTGGTTACGAGCAGTACTTC.

The chain combines TRBV7-9 with TRBJ2-1, with 7 nucleotides matching TRBD1. CDR3 size: 14 residues. Looked up from germline, CDR1 is SEHNR and CDR2 is FQNEAQ (reference sequence). V gave up 0 bases and J gave up 9 bases; unmatched junction bases: 5. CDR3 sequence reads: CASSLAGTAIEQFF. Written as DNA, the CDR3 is TGTGCCAGCAGCTTAGCCGGGACAGCCATTGAGCAGTTCTTC.